The rows below give T cell receptor beta chains drawn from one sample of a study of blood T cell repertoires in COVID-19. Data came from immunoSEQ multiplex PCR; TCRdb stores just in-frame clones and leaves some out. The sample yields over 150,000 clones, roughly 85% seen once. Sequencing was carried out using peripheral blood. These receptors came from a man aged 50-59 years with active or convalescent COVID-19. CDR3s include the opening cysteine and the closing phenylalanine or tryptophan. D genes are given only for firm matches. Clone size is not always given. Where it is, it says once, few, many or a class for expanded clones.

v_call	j_call	d_call	clone_size	cdr3_aa	cdr3_nt
TRBV11-2	TRBJ1-6	-	-	CASSFLAADIIHPLHF	TGTGCCAGCAGCTTTCTGGCGGCAGATATAATTCACCCCCTCCACTTT
TRBV24-1	TRBJ2-2	-	once	CATSPGVYTGELFF	TGTGCCACCAGTCCGGGGGTGTACACCGGGGAGCTGTTTTTT
TRBV28	TRBJ1-6	TRBD1	-	CASILSRTGVSPLHF	TGTGCCAGCATCCTATCCCGGACAGGGGTTTCACCCCTCCACTTT
TRBV7-2	TRBJ1-4	-	-	CASRPQTDANEKLFF	TGTGCCAGCAGGCCGCAGACAGATGCCAATGAAAAACTGTTTTTT
TRBV10-1	TRBJ1-2	-	-	CASSESSYGYTF	TGCGCCAGCAGTGAGTCTAGCTATGGCTACACCTTC
TRBV30	TRBJ1-5	TRBD1	-	CAWSGQGVQPQHF	TGTGCCTGGAGTGGACAGGGGGTGCAGCCCCAGCATTTT
TRBV7-9	TRBJ2-2	-	-	CASSPGQAGELFF	TGTGCCAGCAGCCCAGGTCAAGCCGGGGAGCTGTTTTTT
TRBV6-5	TRBJ1-2	-	-	CASSWADTGDGYTF	TGTGCCAGCAGTTGGGCCGATACAGGAGATGGCTACACCTTC
TRBV9	TRBJ1-5	TRBD1	-	CASSAGTVSNQPQHF	TGTGCCAGCAGCGCTGGGACAGTCAGTAATCAGCCCCAGCATTTT
TRBV5-1	TRBJ2-1	-	few	CASSLSREVGNEQFF	TGCGCCAGCAGCTTGAGTAGGGAGGTTGGCAATGAGCAGTTCTTC
TRBV7-9	TRBJ1-1	-	-	CASSLDQGRVTEAFF	TGTGCCAGCAGCTTAGACCAGGGGAGGGTCACTGAAGCTTTCTTT
TRBV10-1	TRBJ1-2	TRBD1	few	CASIQGADGYTF	TGCGCCAGCATTCAGGGGGCGGATGGCTACACCTTC
TRBV3-1/TRBV3-2	TRBJ1-1	TRBD1	-	CASSSFQGADEAFF	TGTGCCAGCAGCTCCTTCCAGGGGGCTGATGAAGCTTTCTTT
TRBV18	TRBJ1-4	-	-	CASSPRKDSGEKLFF	TGTGCCAGCTCACCCCGGAAGGACAGCGGAGAAAAACTGTTTTTT
TRBV5-4	TRBJ2-5	-	-	CASSSGQRQETQYF	TGTGCCAGCAGCTCCGGACAGCGCCAAGAGACCCAGTACTTC
TRBV5-1	TRBJ2-3	-	-	CASSLEENTDTQYF	TGCGCCAGCAGCTTGGAAGAGAACACAGATACGCAGTATTTT
TRBV15	TRBJ2-2	-	-	CATSRDHLGSGELFF	TGTGCCACCAGCAGAGATCATCTGGGCTCCGGGGAGCTGTTTTTT
TRBV3-1/TRBV3-2	TRBJ1-2	-	-	CASSQDPATSPGYGYTF	TGTGCCAGCAGCCAAGATCCGGCCACCTCACCGGGCTATGGCTACACCTTC
TRBV30	TRBJ2-2	TRBD2	-	CAWKLTSGGHGELFF	TGTGCCTGGAAACTAACTAGCGGGGGGCACGGGGAGCTGTTTTTT
TRBV21-1	TRBJ1-6	-	-	CASSPTYRGYGPLHF	TGTGCCAGCAGCCCCACCTACAGGGGGTATGGCCCCCTCCACTTT
TRBV24-1	TRBJ2-4	TRBD1	-	CATSENLTGGGKNIQYF	TGTGCCACCAGTGAAAACCTGACAGGGGGTGGCAAAAACATTCAGTACTTC
TRBV2	TRBJ2-5	TRBD2	-	CARRSGSRETQYF	TGTGCCAGAAGGAGCGGGAGCCGGGAGACCCAGTACTTC
TRBV6-5	TRBJ2-7	-	-	CASSYARDSYEQYF	TGTGCCAGCAGTTACGCCAGGGATTCCTACGAGCAGTACTTC
TRBV30	TRBJ1-4	-	-	CAWSVQQTTNEKLFF	TGTGCCTGGAGTGTACAGCAGACAACTAATGAAAAACTGTTTTTT
TRBV24-1	TRBJ2-3	TRBD1	-	CATNKGASTDTQYF	TGTGCCACCAATAAGGGGGCGAGCACAGATACGCAGTATTTT
TRBV6-5	TRBJ1-2	-	-	CASSSLGRLDNYGYTF	TGTGCCAGCAGTTCGTTGGGGAGACTCGATAACTATGGCTACACCTTC
TRBV9	TRBJ2-7	TRBD1	-	CASSVAPLGQGAYEQYF	TGTGCCAGCAGCGTAGCCCCCCTGGGACAGGGGGCCTACGAGCAGTACTTC